The clone carrying this TCR beta chain was counted between two and nine times. Its cognate antigen is unknown. Sorting with CD45RO/CCR7/CD25/CD127/CD95/CD27 yielded naive, central memory, regulatory and stem-like memory CD4+ cells. This record comes from a study of beta chain features in type 1 diabetes. Study-wide background: All samples combined gave 95 million to 130 million sorted cells for examination.

Isolated RNA was reverse transcribed in full, so expressed TCRB transcripts were sequenced. Method: immunoSEQ multiplex PCR; TCRdb's copy keeps in-frame clones and lacks some. This sample carries about 650,000 clones, approximately 13% of them seen once, and the ten largest clones take 0.095% to 0.15%. Study conclusions and caveats: People with Type 1 diabetes carried modestly yet significantly shorter TCRB CDR3s in all four CD4+ subsets. VDJ junctions from type 1 diabetes patients carried fewer insertions and larger deletions. Sequencing the cDNA could make cells with high TCR expression show up more than they should.

There are 14 residues in the CDR3. The germline V gene has CDR1 SNHLY and CDR2 FYNNEI. The germline V and J ends were trimmed by 7 bases and 2 bases, with 13 bases remaining between them. This clonotype was obtained from a man aged 25-45 years with type 1 diabetes. This chain connects TRBV2 to TRBJ2-3; possibly TRBD2 for D (5 bases). Specimen: naive CD4+ T cells from blood. CDR3 in amino acids: CASMASSSTDTQYF. DNA for the CDR3: TGTGCCAGCATGGCTAGCAGTTCCACAGATACGCAGTATTTT.